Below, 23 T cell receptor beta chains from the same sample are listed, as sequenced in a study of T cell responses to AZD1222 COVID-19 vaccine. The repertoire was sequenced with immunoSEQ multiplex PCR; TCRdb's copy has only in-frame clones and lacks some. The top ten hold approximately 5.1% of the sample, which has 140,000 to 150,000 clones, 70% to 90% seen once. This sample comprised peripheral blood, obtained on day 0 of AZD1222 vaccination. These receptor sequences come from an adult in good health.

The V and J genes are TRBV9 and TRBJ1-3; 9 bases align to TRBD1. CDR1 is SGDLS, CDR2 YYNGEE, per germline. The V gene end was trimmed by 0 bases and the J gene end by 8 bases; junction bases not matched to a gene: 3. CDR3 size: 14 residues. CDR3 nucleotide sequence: TGTGCCAGCAGCGTAGCGACAGGGGGTGACACCATATATTTT. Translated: CASSVATGGDTIYF.

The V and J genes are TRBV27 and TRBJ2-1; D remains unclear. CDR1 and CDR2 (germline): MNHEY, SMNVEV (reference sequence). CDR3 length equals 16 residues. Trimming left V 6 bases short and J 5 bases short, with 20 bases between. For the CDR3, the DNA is TGTGCCAGCAGCCCCCGTGGGGTAGCCGTCGACAATGAGCAGTTCTTC. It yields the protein CASSPRGVAVDNEQFF.

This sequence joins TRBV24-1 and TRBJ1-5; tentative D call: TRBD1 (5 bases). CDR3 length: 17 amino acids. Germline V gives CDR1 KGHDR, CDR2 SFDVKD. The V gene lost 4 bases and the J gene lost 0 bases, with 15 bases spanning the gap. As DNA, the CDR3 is TGTGCCACCAGTGAGGGGACGTTCAGATATAGCAATCAGCCCCAGCATTTT. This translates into CATSEGTFRYSNQPQHF.

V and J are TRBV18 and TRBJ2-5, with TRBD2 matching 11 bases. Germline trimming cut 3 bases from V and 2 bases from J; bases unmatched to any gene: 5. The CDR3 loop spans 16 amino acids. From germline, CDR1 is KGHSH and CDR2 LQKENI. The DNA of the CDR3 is TGTGCCAGCTCACCCAAGGGACTAGCGGTACAAGAGACCCAGTACTTC. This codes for CASSPKGLAVQETQYF.

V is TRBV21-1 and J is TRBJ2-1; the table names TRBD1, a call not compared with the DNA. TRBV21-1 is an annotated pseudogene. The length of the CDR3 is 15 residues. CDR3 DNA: TGTGCCAGCACCGGAAGGGAACAGGCTACCGATGAGCAGTTCTTC. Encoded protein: CASTGREQATDEQFF.

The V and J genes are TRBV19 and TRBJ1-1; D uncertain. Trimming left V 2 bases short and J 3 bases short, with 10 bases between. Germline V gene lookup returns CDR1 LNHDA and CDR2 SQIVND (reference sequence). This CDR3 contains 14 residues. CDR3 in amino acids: CASSITEYDTEAFF. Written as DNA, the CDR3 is TGTGCCAGTAGTATAACAGAGTACGACACTGAAGCTTTCTTT.

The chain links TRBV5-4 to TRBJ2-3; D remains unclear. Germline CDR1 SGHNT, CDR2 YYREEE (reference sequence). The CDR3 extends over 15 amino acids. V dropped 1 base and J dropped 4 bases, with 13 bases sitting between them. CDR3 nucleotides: TGTGCCAGCAGCTTGATTACCGGTGGGCCAGATACGCAGTATTTT. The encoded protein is CASSLITGGPDTQYF.

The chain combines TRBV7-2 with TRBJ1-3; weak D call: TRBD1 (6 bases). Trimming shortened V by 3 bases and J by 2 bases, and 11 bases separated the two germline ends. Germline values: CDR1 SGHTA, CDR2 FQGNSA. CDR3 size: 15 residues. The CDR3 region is CASSFRGSPGNTIYF. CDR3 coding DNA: TGTGCCAGCAGCTTCAGGGGCTCTCCTGGAAACACCATATATTTT.

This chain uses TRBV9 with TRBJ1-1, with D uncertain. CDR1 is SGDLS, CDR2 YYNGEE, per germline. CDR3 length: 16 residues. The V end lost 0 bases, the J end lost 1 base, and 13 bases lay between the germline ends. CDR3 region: CASSVASRLENTEAFF. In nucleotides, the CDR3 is TGTGCCAGCAGCGTAGCTAGCCGCCTGGAGAACACTGAAGCTTTCTTT.

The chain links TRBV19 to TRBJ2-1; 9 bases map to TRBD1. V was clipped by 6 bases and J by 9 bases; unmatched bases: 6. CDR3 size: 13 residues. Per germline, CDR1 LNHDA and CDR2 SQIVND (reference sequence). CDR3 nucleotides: TGTGCCAGTAGGACGGACAGGGGACTTGAGCAGTTCTTC. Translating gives CASRTDRGLEQFF.

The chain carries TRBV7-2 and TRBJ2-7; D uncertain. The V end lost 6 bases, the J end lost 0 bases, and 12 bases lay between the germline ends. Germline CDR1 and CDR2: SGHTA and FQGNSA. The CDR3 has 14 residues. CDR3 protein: CASRPTGSSYEQYF. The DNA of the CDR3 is TGTGCCAGCAGACCGACGGGCAGCTCCTACGAGCAGTACTTC.

The DNA for the CDR3 is TGCGCCAGCACCCCTGGGTATTTAAGGAACATTCAGTACTTC. It specifies CASTPGYLRNIQYF. The V call is TRBV10-1, the J call TRBJ2-4; D not resolved. Germline V CDR1 and CDR2: WNHNN, SYGVQD (reference sequence). V was cut by 7 bases and J by 7 bases, with 17 bases left in between. CDR3 length equals 14 residues.

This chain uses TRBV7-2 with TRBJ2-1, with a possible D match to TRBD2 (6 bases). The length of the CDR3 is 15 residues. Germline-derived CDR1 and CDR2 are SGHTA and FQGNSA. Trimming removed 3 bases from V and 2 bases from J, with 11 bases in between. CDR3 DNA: TGTGCCAGCAGCTTTTCGGCTAGCGCCTACAATGAGCAGTTCTTC. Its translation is CASSFSASAYNEQFF.

In DNA form, the CDR3 reads TGTGCCAGCAGGGGACAGGGAGGTTTCTACGAGCAGTACTTC. Its translation is CASRGQGGFYEQYF. The chain is built from TRBV2 and TRBJ2-7; 9 positions agree with TRBD1. The germline CDR1 and CDR2 sequences are SNHLY and FYNNEI. Trimming cost V 6 bases and J 3 bases; bases outside gene matches: 6. CDR3 size: 14 residues.

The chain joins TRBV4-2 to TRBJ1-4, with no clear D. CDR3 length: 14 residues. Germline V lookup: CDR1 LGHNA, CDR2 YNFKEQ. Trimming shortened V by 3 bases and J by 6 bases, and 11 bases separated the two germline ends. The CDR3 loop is CASSQNHGDEKLFF. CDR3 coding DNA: TGTGCCAGCAGCCAGAACCACGGGGATGAAAAACTGTTTTTT.

The CDR3 spells CASSHPRRDLNQPQHF. The DNA of the CDR3 is TGTGCCAGCAGCCACCCCAGAAGGGACCTAAATCAGCCCCAGCATTTT. The chain combines TRBV3-1 (or the pseudogene TRBV3-2) with TRBJ1-5; TRBD1 might be the D (5 bases). Between the trimmed V and J ends, which lost 3 bases and 4 bases, there was a span of 16 bases. CDR3 length: 16 residues. Germline V gene sequence: CDR1 LGHDT, CDR2 YNNKEL (reference sequence).

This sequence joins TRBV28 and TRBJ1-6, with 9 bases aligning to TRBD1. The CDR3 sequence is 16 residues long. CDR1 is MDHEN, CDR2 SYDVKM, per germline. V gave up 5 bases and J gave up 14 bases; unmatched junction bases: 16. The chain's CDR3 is CASSPRRNRGQGALHF. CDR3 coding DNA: TGTGCCAGCAGTCCCCGGCGAAACAGGGGGCAAGGGGCCCTCCACTTT.

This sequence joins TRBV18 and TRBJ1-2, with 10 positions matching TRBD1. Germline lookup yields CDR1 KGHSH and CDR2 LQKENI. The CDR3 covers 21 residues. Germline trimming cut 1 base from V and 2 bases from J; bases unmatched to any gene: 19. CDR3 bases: TGTGCCAGCTCACCACGCCGCGGGGGTGCGGGACAGGGGTACCCGAACTATGGCTACACCTTC. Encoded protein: CASSPRRGGAGQGYPNYGYTF.

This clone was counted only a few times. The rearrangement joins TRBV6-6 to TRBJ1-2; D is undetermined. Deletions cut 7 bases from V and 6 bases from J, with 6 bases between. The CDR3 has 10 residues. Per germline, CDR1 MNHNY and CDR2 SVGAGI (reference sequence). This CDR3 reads CASNQDGYTF. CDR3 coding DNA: TGTGCCAGCAACCAGGATGGCTACACCTTC.

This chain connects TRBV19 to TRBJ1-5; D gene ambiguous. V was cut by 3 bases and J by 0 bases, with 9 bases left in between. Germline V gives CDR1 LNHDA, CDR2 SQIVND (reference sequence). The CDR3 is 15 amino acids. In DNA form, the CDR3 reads TGTGCCAGTAGTATCCTAGACCCTAGCAATCAGCCCCAGCATTTT. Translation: CASSILDPSNQPQHF.

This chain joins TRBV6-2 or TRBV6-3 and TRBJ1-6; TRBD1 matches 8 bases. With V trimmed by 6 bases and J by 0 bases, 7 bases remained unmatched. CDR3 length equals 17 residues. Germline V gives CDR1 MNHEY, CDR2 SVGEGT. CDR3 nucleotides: TGTGCCAGCAGCCCTCACAGGGGGAGCTCCTATAATTCACCCCTCCACTTT. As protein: CASSPHRGSSYNSPLHF.

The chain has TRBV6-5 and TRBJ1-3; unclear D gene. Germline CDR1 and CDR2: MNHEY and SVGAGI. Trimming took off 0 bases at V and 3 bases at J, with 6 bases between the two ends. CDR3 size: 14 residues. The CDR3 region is CASSYSSYGNTIYF. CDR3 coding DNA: TGTGCCAGCAGTTACTCGAGTTATGGAAACACCATATATTTT.

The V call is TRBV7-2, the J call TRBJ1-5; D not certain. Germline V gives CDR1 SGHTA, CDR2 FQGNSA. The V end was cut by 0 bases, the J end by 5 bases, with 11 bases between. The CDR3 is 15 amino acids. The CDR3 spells CASSLAVEVDQPQHF. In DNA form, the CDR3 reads TGTGCCAGCAGCTTAGCCGTGGAGGTTGATCAGCCCCAGCATTTT.